The source of this TCR beta chain is a study of blood T cell repertoires in COVID-19. The overall study: Samples came from the United States, Italy and Spain, spanning acute and convalescent COVID-19. The cDNA or gDNA used as material had been derived from T cells, B-cell-depleted T cells, or PBMCs.

TCRdb's table, derived via immunoSEQ multiplex PCR, lists solely in-frame clones and lacks some. The sample includes some 200,000 clones, around 83% of them seen just once. The CDR3 runs 19 residues. CDR1 and CDR2 (germline): MNHEY, SMNVEV (reference sequence). With V trimmed by 6 bases and J by 14 bases, 27 bases remained unmatched. The V gene is TRBV27, the J gene TRBJ1-6, with 8 bases lining up with TRBD1. The receptor's source is a middle-aged woman with acute or convalescent COVID-19. Sequences were obtained from peripheral blood. The CDR3 region is CASSDGGTGGIGPLRALHF. CDR3 DNA: TGTGCCAGCAGCGACGGGGGGACAGGAGGTATCGGCCCCCTTCGGGCCCTCCACTTT.